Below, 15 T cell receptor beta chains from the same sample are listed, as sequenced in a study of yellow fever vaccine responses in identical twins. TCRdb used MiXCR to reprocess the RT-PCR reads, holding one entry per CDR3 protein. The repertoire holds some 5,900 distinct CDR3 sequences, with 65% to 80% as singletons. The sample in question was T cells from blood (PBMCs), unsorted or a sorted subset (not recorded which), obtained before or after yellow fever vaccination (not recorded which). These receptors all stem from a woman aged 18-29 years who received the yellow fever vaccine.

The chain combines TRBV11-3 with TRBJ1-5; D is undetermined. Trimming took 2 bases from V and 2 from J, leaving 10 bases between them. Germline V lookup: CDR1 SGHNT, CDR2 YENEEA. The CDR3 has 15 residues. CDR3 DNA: TGTGCCAGCAGCTTATCTGACGGTGGCAATCAGCCCCAGCATTTT. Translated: CASSLSDGGNQPQHF.

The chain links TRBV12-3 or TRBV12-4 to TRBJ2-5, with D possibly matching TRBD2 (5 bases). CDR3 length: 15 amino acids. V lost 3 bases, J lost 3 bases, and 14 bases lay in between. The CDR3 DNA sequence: TGTGCCAGCAGTTTTGAGGGAGCGCCTAAAGAGACCCAGTACTTC. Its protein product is CASSFEGAPKETQYF.

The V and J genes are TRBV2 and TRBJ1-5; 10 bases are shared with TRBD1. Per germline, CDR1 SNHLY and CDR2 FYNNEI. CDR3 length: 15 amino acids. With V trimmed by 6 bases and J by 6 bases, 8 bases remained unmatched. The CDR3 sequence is CASSDGTGEVQPQHF. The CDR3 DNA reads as TGTGCCAGCAGCGACGGGACAGGGGAGGTTCAGCCCCAGCATTTT.

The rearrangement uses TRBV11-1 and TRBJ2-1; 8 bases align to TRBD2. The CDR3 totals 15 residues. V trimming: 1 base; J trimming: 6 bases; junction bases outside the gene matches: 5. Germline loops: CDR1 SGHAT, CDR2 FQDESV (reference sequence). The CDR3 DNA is TGTGCCAGCAGCTTAGAAGCGGGAGCTCGCAATGAGCAGTTCTTC. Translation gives CASSLEAGARNEQFF.

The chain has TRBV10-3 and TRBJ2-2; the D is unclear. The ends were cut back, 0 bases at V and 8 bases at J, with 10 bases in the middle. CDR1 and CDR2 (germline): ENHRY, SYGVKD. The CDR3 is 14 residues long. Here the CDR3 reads CAISESGETGELFF. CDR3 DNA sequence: TGTGCCATCAGTGAGTCTGGTGAGACGGGGGAGCTGTTTTTT.

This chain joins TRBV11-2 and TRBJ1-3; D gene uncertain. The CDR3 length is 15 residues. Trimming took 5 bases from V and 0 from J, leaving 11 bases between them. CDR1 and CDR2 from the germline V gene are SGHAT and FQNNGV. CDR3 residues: CASSTDFYSGNTIYF. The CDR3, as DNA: TGTGCCAGCAGCACCGACTTCTACTCTGGAAACACCATATATTTT.

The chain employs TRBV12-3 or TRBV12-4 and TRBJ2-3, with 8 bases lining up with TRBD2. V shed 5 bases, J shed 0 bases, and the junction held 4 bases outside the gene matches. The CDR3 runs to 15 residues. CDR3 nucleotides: TGTGCCAGCAGTCGCAGCGGGAGTAGCACAGATACGCAGTATTTT. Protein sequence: CASSRSGSSTDTQYF.

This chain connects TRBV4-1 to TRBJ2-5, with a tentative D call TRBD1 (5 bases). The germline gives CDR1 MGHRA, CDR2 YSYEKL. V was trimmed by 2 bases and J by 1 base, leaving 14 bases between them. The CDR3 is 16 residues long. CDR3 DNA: TGCGCCAGCAGCCAAAGTTTGGGGCCCGCCCAAGAGACCCAGTACTTC. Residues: CASSQSLGPAQETQYF.

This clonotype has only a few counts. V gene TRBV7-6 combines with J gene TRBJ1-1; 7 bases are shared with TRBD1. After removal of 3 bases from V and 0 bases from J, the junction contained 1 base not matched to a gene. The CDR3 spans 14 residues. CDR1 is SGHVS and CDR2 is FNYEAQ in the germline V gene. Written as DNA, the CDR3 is TGTGCCAGCAGCTTGGACAGGATGAACACTGAAGCTTTCTTT. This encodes CASSLDRMNTEAFF.

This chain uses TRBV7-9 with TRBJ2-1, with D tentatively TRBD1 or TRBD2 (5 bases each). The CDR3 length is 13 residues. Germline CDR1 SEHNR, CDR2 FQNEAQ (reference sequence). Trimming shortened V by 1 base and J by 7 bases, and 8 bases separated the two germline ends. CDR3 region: CASSLGEGNEQFF. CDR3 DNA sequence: TGTGCCAGCAGCTTAGGAGAGGGGAATGAGCAGTTCTTC.

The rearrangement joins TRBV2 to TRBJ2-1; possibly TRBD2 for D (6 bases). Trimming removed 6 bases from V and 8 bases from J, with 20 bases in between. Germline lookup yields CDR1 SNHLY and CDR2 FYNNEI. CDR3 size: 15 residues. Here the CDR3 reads CASRGDSKRMDEQFF. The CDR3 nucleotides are TGTGCCAGCAGAGGGGACTCCAAACGTATGGATGAGCAGTTCTTC. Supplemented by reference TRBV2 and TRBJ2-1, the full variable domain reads EPEVTQTPSHQVTQMGQEVILRCVPISNHLYFYWYRQILGQKVEFLVSFYNNEISEKSEIFDDQFSVERPDGSNFTLKIRSTKLEDSAMYFCASRGDSKRMDEQFFGPGTRLTVL.

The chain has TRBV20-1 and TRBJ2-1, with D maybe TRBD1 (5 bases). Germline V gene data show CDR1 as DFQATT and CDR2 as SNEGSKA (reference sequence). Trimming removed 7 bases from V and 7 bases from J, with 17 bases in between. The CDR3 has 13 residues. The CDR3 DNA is TGCAGTGGATCGCCAGACAGTGCGAATGAGCAGTTCTTC. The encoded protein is CSGSPDSANEQFF.

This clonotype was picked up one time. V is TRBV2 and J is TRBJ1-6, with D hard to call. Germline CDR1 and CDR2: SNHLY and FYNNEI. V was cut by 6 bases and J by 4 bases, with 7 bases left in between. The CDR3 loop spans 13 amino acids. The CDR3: CASRGRYNSPLHF. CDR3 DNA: TGTGCCAGCAGAGGACGGTATAATTCACCCCTCCACTTT.

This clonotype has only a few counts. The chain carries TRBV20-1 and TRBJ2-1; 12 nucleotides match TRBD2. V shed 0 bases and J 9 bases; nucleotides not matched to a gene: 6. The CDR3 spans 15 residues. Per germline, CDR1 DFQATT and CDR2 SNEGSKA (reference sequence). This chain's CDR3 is CSARDLAGGPGEQFF. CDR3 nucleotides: TGCAGTGCTAGAGATCTAGCGGGAGGGCCAGGTGAGCAGTTCTTC.

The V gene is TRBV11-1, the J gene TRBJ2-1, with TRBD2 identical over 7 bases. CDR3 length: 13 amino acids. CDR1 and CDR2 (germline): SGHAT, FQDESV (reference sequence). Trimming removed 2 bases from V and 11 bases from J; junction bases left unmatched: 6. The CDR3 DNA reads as TGTGCCAGCAGCTTACCTGCGGGAGAAAAGCAGTTCTTC. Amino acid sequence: CASSLPAGEKQFF.